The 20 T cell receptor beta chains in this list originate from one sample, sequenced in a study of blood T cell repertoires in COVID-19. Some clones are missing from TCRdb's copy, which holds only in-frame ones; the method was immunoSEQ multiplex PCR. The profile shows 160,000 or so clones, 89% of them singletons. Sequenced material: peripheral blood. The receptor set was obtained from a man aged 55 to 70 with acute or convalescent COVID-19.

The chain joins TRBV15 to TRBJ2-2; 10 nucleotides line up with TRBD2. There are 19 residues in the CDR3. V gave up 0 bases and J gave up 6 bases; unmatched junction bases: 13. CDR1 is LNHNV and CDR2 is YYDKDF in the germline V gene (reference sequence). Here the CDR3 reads CATSRDRKSGTSVAGELFF. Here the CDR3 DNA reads TGTGCCACCAGCAGAGATCGCAAATCCGGGACTAGCGTCGCCGGGGAGCTGTTTTTT.

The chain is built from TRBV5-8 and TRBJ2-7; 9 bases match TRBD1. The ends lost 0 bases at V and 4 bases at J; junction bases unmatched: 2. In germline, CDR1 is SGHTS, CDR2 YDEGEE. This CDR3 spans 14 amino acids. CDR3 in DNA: TGTGCCAGCAGCTTGGGGACAGGGGTATACGAGCAGTACTTC. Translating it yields CASSLGTGVYEQYF.

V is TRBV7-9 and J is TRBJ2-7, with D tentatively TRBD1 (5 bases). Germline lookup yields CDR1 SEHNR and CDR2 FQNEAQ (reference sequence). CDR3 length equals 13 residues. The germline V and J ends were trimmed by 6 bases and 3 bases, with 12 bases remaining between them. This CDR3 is CASRSTGNYEQYF. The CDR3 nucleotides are TGTGCCAGCAGATCCACAGGAAACTACGAGCAGTACTTC.

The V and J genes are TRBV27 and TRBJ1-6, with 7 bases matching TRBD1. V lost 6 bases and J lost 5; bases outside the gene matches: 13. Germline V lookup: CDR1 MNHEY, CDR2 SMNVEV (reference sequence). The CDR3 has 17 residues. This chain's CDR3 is CASRNDRAEENNSPLHF. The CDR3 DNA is TGTGCCAGCAGAAATGACAGGGCCGAAGAAAATAATTCACCCCTCCACTTT.

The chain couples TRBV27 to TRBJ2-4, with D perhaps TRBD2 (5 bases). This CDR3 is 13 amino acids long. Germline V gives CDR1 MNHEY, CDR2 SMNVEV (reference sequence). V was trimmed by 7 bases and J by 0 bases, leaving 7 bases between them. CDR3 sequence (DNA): TGTGCCAGCATCGGGGTAGCCAAAAACATTCAGTACTTC. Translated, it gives CASIGVAKNIQYF.

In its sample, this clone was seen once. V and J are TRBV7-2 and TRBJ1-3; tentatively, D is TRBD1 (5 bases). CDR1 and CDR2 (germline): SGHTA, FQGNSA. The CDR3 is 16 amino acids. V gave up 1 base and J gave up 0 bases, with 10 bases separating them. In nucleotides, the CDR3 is TGTGCCAGCAGCTTAGTCCCGGGGGGCTCTGGAAACACCATATATTTT. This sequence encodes CASSLVPGGSGNTIYF.

In DNA form, the CDR3 reads TGTGCCAGCAGCTTAATCGGGGTCGCTGAAGCTTTCTTT. This codes for CASSLIGVAEAFF. The genes are TRBV7-2 and TRBJ1-1; no reliable D call. The germline V and J ends were trimmed by 2 bases and 6 bases, with 10 bases remaining between them. Germline V lookup: CDR1 SGHTA, CDR2 FQGNSA. This CDR3 has 13 residues.

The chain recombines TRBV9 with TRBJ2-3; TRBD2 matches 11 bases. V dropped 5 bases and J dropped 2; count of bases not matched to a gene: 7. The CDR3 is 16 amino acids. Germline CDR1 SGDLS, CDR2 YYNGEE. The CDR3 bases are TGTGCCAGCAGTGCCGGGACTAGCGGATTCACAGATACGCAGTATTTT. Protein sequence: CASSAGTSGFTDTQYF.

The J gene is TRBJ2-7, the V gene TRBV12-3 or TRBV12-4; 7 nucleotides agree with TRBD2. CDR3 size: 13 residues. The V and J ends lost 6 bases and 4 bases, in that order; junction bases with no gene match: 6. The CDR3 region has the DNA TGTGCCAGCAGCTCAGCGGGGCCTTACGAGCAGTACTTC. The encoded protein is CASSSAGPYEQYF.

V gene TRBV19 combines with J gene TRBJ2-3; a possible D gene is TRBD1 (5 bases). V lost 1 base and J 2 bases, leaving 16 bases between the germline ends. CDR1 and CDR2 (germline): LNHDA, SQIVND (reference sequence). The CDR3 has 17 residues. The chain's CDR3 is CASSIGSGQGLTDTQYF. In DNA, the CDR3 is TGTGCCAGTAGTATAGGGTCCGGGCAGGGTCTCACAGATACGCAGTATTTT.

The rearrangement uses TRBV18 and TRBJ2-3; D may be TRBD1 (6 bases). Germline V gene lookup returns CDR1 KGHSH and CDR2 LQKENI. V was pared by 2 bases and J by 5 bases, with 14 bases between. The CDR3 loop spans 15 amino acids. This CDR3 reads CASSPASGDGDTQYF. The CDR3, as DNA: TGTGCCAGCTCACCAGCGTCAGGGGATGGAGATACGCAGTATTTT.

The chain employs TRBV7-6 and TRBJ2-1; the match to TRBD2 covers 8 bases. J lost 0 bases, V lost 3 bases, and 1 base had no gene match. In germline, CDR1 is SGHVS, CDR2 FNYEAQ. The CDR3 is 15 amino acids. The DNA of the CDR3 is TGTGCCAGCAGCTTCGGGGGGGCCTCCTACAATGAGCAGTTCTTC. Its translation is CASSFGGASYNEQFF.

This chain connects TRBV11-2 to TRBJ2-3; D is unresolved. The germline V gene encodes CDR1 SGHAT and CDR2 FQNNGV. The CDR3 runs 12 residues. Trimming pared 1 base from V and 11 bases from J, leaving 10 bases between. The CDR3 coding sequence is TGTGCCAGCAGCTTAGGGCTCCGCGGGCAGTATTTT. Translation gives CASSLGLRGQYF.

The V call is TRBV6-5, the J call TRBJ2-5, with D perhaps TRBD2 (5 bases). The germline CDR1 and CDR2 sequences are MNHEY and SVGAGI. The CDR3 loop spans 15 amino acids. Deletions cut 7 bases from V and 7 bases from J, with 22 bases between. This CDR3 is CASTYQPGGFATQYF. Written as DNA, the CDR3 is TGTGCCAGCACTTATCAACCAGGCGGGTTTGCGACCCAGTACTTC.

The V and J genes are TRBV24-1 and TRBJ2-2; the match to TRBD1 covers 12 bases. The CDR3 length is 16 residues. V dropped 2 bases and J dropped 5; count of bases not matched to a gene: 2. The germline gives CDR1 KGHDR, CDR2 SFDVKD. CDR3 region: CATSDSGQGATGELFF. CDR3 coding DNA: TGTGCCACCAGTGATTCGGGACAGGGGGCAACCGGGGAGCTGTTTTTT.

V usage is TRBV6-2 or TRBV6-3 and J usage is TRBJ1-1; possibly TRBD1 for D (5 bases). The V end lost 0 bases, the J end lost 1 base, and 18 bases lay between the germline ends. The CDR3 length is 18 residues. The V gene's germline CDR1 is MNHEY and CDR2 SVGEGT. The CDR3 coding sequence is TGTGCCAGCAGTTACTCCCTCTCGGAGGGACTTCCGAACACTGAAGCTTTCTTT. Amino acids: CASSYSLSEGLPNTEAFF.

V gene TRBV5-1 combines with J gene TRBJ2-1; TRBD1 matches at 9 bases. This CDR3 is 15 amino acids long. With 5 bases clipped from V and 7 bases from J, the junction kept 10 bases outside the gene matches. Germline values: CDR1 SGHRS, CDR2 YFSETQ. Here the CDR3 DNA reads TGCGCCAGCAGTTCCGGGACAGGGCCTTTGAATGAGCAGTTCTTC. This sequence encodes CASSSGTGPLNEQFF.

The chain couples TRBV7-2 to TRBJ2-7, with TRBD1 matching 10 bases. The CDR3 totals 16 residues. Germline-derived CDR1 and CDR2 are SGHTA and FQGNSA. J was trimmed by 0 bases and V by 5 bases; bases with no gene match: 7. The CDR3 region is CASSRTWDRGSYEQYF. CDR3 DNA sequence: TGTGCCAGCAGCCGGACGTGGGACAGGGGCTCCTACGAGCAGTACTTC.

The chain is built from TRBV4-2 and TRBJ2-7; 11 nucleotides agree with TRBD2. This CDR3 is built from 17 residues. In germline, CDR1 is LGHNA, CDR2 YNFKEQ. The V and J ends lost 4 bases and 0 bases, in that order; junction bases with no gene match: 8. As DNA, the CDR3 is TGTGCCAGCAGCCGCCTGGGACTAGCGGATTACTCCTACGAGCAGTACTTC. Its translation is CASSRLGLADYSYEQYF.

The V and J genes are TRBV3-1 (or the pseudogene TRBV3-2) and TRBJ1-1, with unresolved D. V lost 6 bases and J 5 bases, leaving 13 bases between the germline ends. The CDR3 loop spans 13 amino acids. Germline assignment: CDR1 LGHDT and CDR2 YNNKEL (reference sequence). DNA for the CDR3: TGTGCCAGCAGTCGAGGTGGAGGGACTGAAGCTTTCTTT. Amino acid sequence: CASSRGGGTEAFF.